These 32 T cell receptor beta chains were all obtained from the same sample, sequenced in a study of blood T cell repertoires in COVID-19. TCRdb's table, derived via immunoSEQ multiplex PCR, lists solely in-frame clones and lacks some. The repertoire includes approximately 280,000 clones, roughly 87% of them detected once, and approximately 8.5% sits in the top ten. Material for sequencing was peripheral blood. The receptors here all came from a man between 18 and 29 years old with active or convalescent COVID-19.

V is TRBV2 and J is TRBJ1-6; no clear D. V was shortened by 4 bases and J by 0 bases, with 13 bases between the two germline ends. CDR1 SNHLY and CDR2 FYNNEI come from the germline V gene. CDR3 length equals 17 residues. The CDR3 is CASSVFRPSSYNSPLHF. CDR3 in DNA: TGTGCCAGCAGTGTCTTCAGGCCCAGCTCCTATAATTCACCCCTCCACTTT.

This rearrangement joins TRBV5-1 to TRBJ2-3, with 8 bases aligning to TRBD2. Germline CDR1 SGHRS, CDR2 YFSETQ. The CDR3 runs to 16 residues. Trimming took 3 bases from V and 2 from J; bases not matched to a gene: 8. The CDR3 spells CASSSTLAGITDTQYF. DNA of the CDR3: TGCGCCAGCAGCTCGACTTTAGCGGGAATCACAGATACGCAGTATTTT.

This clone appeared once. This chain joins TRBV12-3 or TRBV12-4 and TRBJ1-1; 8 bases fit TRBD1. The CDR3 length is 13 residues. Trimming removed 6 bases from V and 4 bases from J; junction bases left unmatched: 4. The CDR3 spells CASRSTGGTEAFF. Here the CDR3 DNA reads TGTGCCAGCAGGTCAACAGGGGGCACTGAAGCTTTCTTT.

For the CDR3, the DNA is TGCAGTCCAAGAGGGGGAGATGGCTACACCTTC. It codes for CSPRGGDGYTF. The rearrangement joins TRBV20-1 to TRBJ1-2, with D possibly being TRBD1 (6 bases). V was shortened by 8 bases and J by 6 bases, with 13 bases between the two germline ends. The CDR3 extends over 11 amino acids. The germline V gene has CDR1 DFQATT and CDR2 SNEGSKA (reference sequence).

This clone has just one count. The chain links TRBV24-1 to TRBJ2-1; a possible D gene is TRBD1 (7 bases). Germline loops: CDR1 KGHDR, CDR2 SFDVKD. V was trimmed by 9 bases and J by 5 bases, leaving 13 bases between them. The CDR3 contains 13 residues. CDR3 region: CATQGGGDNEQFF. The CDR3 DNA reads as TGTGCCACCCAGGGGGGCGGGGACAATGAGCAGTTCTTC.

The chain recombines TRBV6-5 with TRBJ2-5; D gene uncertain. CDR3 length: 16 residues. Germline CDR1 MNHEY, CDR2 SVGAGI. The germline V and J ends were trimmed by 0 bases and 1 base, with 12 bases remaining between them. The DNA for the CDR3 is TGTGCCAGCAGTTACTCGACGGCAGCGTCCCAAGAGACCCAGTACTTC. Its translation is CASSYSTAASQETQYF.

The V and J genes are TRBV9 and TRBJ2-2; D gene ambiguous. With 0 bases removed from V and 0 bases from J, the gap between germline ends came to 9 bases. The CDR3 covers 16 residues. The V gene's germline CDR1 is SGDLS and CDR2 YYNGEE. The CDR3 loop is CASSVVPGANTGELFF. The DNA for the CDR3 is TGTGCCAGCAGCGTAGTCCCAGGCGCGAACACCGGGGAGCTGTTTTTT.

This clone showed up just once. The chain combines TRBV7-8 with TRBJ2-3; 7 nucleotides match TRBD1. J lost 4 bases, V lost 4 bases, and 8 bases had no gene match. The germline CDR1 and CDR2 sequences are SGHVS and FQNEAQ. The CDR3 length is 15 residues. CDR3 bases: TGTGCCAGCAGCTGGCTGACAGGGTCCCCAGATACGCAGTATTTT. Translating it yields CASSWLTGSPDTQYF. Full variable domain (remainder filled in from reference TRBV7-8 and TRBJ2-3): GAGVSQSPRYKVAKRGQDVALRCDPISGHVSLFWYQQALGQGPEFLTYFQNEAQLDKSGLPSDRFFAERPEGSVSTLKIQRTQQEDSAVYLCASSWLTGSPDTQYFGPGTRLTVL.

The chain combines TRBV6-5 with TRBJ2-2; D may be TRBD2 (5 bases). Germline V CDR1 and CDR2: MNHEY, SVGAGI. Trimming pared 7 bases from V and 4 bases from J, leaving 10 bases between. The CDR3 runs to 13 residues. CDR3 sequence reads: CASKRVGTGELFF. CDR3 nucleotide sequence: TGTGCCAGCAAGAGGGTTGGCACCGGGGAGCTGTTTTTT.

About this clone: Other DNA variants within this sample encode the same CDR3. This chain connects TRBV3-1 (or the pseudogene TRBV3-2) to TRBJ1-3, with unresolved D. The CDR3 totals 15 residues. V was cut by 3 bases and J by 2 bases, with 11 bases left in between. Germline CDR1 and CDR2: LGHDT and YNNKEL (reference sequence). The CDR3 DNA is TGTGCCAGCAGCCAGAAAAGAGGAACTGGAAACACCATATATTTT. Amino acid sequence: CASSQKRGTGNTIYF.

Comment on this clone: The junction differs from germline at one of its ends, possibly a read error. V usage is TRBV11-2 and J usage is TRBJ2-3; tentative D call: TRBD1 (6 bases). The CDR3 is made up of 18 amino acids. Germline V gives CDR1 SGHAT, CDR2 FQNNGV. The DNA of the CDR3 is TGTGCCAGCAGCTCAGCTCGTGTGGGACAAACAAGCACAGATACGCAGTTTTTT. Translating gives CASSSARVGQTSTDTQFF. Using reference TRBV11-2 and TRBJ2-3 for the parts outside the CDR3, the full variable domain is EAGVAQSPRYKIIEKRQSVAFWCNPISGHATLYWYQQILGQGPKLLIQFQNNGVVDDSQLPKDRFSAERLKGVDSTLKIQPAKLEDSAVYLCASSSARVGQTSTDTQFFGPGTRLTVL.

The chain joins TRBV6-4 to TRBJ1-2; 7 nucleotides align to TRBD1. The CDR3 is 17 amino acids. The trim removed 0 bases at V and 6 bases at J, leaving 13 bases unmatched. Per the germline V gene, CDR1 is MRHNA and CDR2 is SNTAGT. The CDR3 here is CASSDSPEGANYHGYTF. CDR3 sequence (DNA): TGTGCCAGCAGTGACTCCCCGGAGGGGGCCAACTATCATGGCTACACCTTC.

CDR3 amino acids: CASSLSAQAYEQYF. In DNA form, the CDR3 reads TGTGCCAGCAGCTTATCCGCTCAGGCCTACGAGCAGTACTTC. The gene calls are TRBV5-4 and TRBJ2-7, with D uncertain. V lost 2 bases and J lost 2, with 11 bases in between. This CDR3 comprises 14 residues. CDR1 is SGHNT, CDR2 YYREEE, per germline (reference sequence).

The V call is TRBV12-3 or TRBV12-4, the J call TRBJ1-1, with TRBD1 identical over 8 bases. V shed 6 bases and J 9 bases; nucleotides not matched to a gene: 3. CDR3 length equals 11 residues. The CDR3 loop is CASSRTGKAFF. The CDR3 DNA sequence: TGTGCCAGCAGCAGGACAGGGAAAGCTTTCTTT.

V usage is TRBV6-6 and J usage is TRBJ1-6; possible D gene TRBD1, 5 bases. Trimming took off 6 bases at V and 6 bases at J, with 15 bases between the two ends. The germline CDR1 and CDR2 sequences are MNHNY and SVGAGI (reference sequence). CDR3 length: 15 amino acids. The CDR3 DNA is TGTGCCAGCAGGAACACCCGGGACTCTAATTCACCCCTCCACTTT. Its translation: CASRNTRDSNSPLHF.

V is TRBV29-1 and J is TRBJ1-2; 11 bases are shared with TRBD1. Germline V CDR1 and CDR2: SQVTM, ANQGSEA. CDR3 length equals 16 residues. V shed 3 bases and J 8 bases; nucleotides not matched to a gene: 14. CDR3 nucleotide sequence: TGCAGCGTTGACCAATCCGGGACAGGGGGTTTTAGAGGCTACACCTTC. Its protein is CSVDQSGTGGFRGYTF.

This chain uses TRBV7-2 with TRBJ2-7, with D perhaps matching TRBD1 (6 bases). V was shortened by 2 bases and J by 2 bases, with 7 bases between the two germline ends. This CDR3 contains 13 residues. Germline V CDR1 and CDR2: SGHTA, FQGNSA. CDR3 sequence (DNA): TGTGCCAGCAGCTTATCAGGGGCCTACGAGCAGTACTTC. Its translation is CASSLSGAYEQYF.

V is TRBV10-3 and J is TRBJ1-2; D is ambiguous. Trimming removed 2 bases from V and 1 base from J, with 2 bases in between. The CDR3 has 12 amino acids. Germline V lookup: CDR1 ENHRY, CDR2 SYGVKD. In DNA form, the CDR3 reads TGTGCCATCAGTGAGCTTAACTATGGCTACACCTTC. Encoded protein: CAISELNYGYTF.

The gene calls are TRBV19 and TRBJ2-3; possibly TRBD2 for D (6 bases). V gave up 4 bases and J gave up 5 bases, with 19 bases separating them. Germline assignment: CDR1 LNHDA and CDR2 SQIVND (reference sequence). CDR3 length: 16 amino acids. CDR3 DNA sequence: TGTGCCAGTAGTACCCCGGGGGAGTTTCCTGTAGATACGCAGTATTTT. It is translated as CASSTPGEFPVDTQYF.

V is TRBV5-6 and J is TRBJ2-1, with 7 bases lining up with TRBD2. The V and J ends lost 3 bases and 9 bases, in that order; junction bases with no gene match: 3. Germline-derived CDR1 and CDR2 are SGHDT and YYEEEE. The CDR3 has 12 residues. The CDR3 region has the DNA TGTGCCAGCAGCTCCGGGGAGGGTGAGCAGTTCTTC. This sequence encodes CASSSGEGEQFF.

The chain links TRBV27 to TRBJ2-3; D might be TRBD1 (5 bases). Germline CDR1 MNHEY, CDR2 SMNVEV (reference sequence). Trimming left V 1 base short and J 2 bases short, with 10 bases between. This CDR3 contains 15 residues. CDR3 sequence reads: CASSLWARDTDTQYF. CDR3 sequence (DNA): TGTGCCAGCAGTTTATGGGCCAGGGACACAGATACGCAGTATTTT.

This chain joins TRBV12-3 or TRBV12-4 and TRBJ1-3; no firm D call. The CDR3 length is 11 residues. Between the trimmed V and J ends, which lost 7 bases and 4 bases, there was a span of 5 bases. The CDR3 nucleotides are TGTGCCAGCACCTCGGGAAACACCATATATTTT. This gives the protein CASTSGNTIYF.

In its sample, this clone was seen once. The J gene is TRBJ1-1, the V gene TRBV10-1, with unresolved D. Trimming left V 10 bases short and J 0 bases short, with 12 bases between. Germline loops: CDR1 WNHNN, CDR2 SYGVQD (reference sequence). The CDR3 totals 13 residues. DNA for the CDR3: TGCGCCACCAGCGAAGCGTTGAACACTGAAGCTTTCTTT. It translates to CATSEALNTEAFF.

This chain uses TRBV9 with TRBJ1-2; D may be TRBD1 (6 bases). V was trimmed by 2 bases and J by 4 bases, leaving 15 bases between them. Germline V gene sequence: CDR1 SGDLS, CDR2 YYNGEE. This CDR3 comprises 15 residues. CDR3 amino acids: CASSVDAGTTYGYTF. The CDR3 DNA follows: TGTGCCAGCAGCGTGGACGCCGGGACAACCTATGGCTACACCTTC.

This chain joins TRBV18 and TRBJ1-3; no clear D. CDR1 is KGHSH and CDR2 is LQKENI in the germline V gene. V lost 1 base and J lost 0, with 10 bases in between. The CDR3 runs 16 residues. The DNA of the CDR3 is TGTGCCAGCTCACCACTAGACACCAGCTCTGGAAACACCATATATTTT. Translation: CASSPLDTSSGNTIYF.

V usage is TRBV2 and J usage is TRBJ2-2, with TRBD1 matching 10 bases. V lost 6 bases, J lost 6 bases, and 4 bases stayed unmatched. Per the germline V gene, CDR1 is SNHLY and CDR2 is FYNNEI. This CDR3 spans 14 amino acids. The CDR3 nucleotides read TGTGCCAGCAGCCGGGACAGGGGTGCCGGGGAGCTGTTTTTT. It codes for CASSRDRGAGELFF.

The chain links TRBV3-1 (or the pseudogene TRBV3-2) to TRBJ1-2; D is undetermined. CDR3 length: 13 amino acids. Germline loops: CDR1 LGHDT, CDR2 YNNKEL (reference sequence). Between the trimmed V and J ends, which lost 0 bases and 4 bases, there was a span of 6 bases. The CDR3 is CASSQDLGYGYTF. CDR3 DNA: TGTGCCAGCAGCCAAGATCTCGGCTATGGCTACACCTTC.

The chain joins TRBV12-3 or TRBV12-4 to TRBJ1-2; D is unclear. Trimming pared 10 bases from V and 4 bases from J, leaving 10 bases between. CDR3 length: 11 amino acids. The CDR3 sequence is CATYGVYGYTF. The CDR3, as DNA: TGTGCCACCTACGGGGTCTATGGCTACACCTTC.

A single count supports this clone. J is TRBJ2-7 and V is TRBV27, with 13 bases that match TRBD2. Germline values: CDR1 MNHEY, CDR2 SMNVEV (reference sequence). The CDR3 length is 18 residues. The V gene end was trimmed by 6 bases and the J gene end by 1 base; junction bases not matched to a gene: 12. The CDR3 region is CASSRQLLAGGQSYEQYF. The CDR3 DNA follows: TGTGCCAGCAGCCGACAGCTACTAGCGGGGGGGCAATCCTACGAGCAGTACTTC.

The genes are TRBV21-1 and TRBJ2-2; the table's D call of TRBD2 was not tested on the DNA. TRBV21-1 is an annotated pseudogene. CDR3 length: 21 amino acids. The CDR3 DNA reads TGTGCCAGCAGCAAAGCGGCAGTTAATAGCGGGGGGTCCCACCACACCGGGGAGCTGTTTTTT. Amino acid sequence: CASSKAAVNSGGSHHTGELFF.

For the CDR3, the DNA is TGTGCCAGCAGTGATACAGGGCTCAGCACAGATACGCAGTATTTT. It codes for CASSDTGLSTDTQYF. The V and J genes are TRBV2 and TRBJ2-3; possible D gene TRBD1, 6 bases. Between the trimmed V and J ends, which lost 3 bases and 0 bases, there was a span of 10 bases. CDR3 length: 15 amino acids. The germline V gene encodes CDR1 SNHLY and CDR2 FYNNEI.

V gene TRBV27 combines with J gene TRBJ2-2; D call uncertain. The V gene's germline CDR1 is MNHEY and CDR2 SMNVEV (reference sequence). V was cut by 2 bases and J by 6 bases, with 7 bases left in between. This CDR3 has 13 residues. CDR3 nucleotide sequence: TGTGCCAGCAGTTTAACTTTTTCCGGGGAGCTGTTTTTT. This encodes CASSLTFSGELFF.